The clone carrying this T cell receptor beta chain was observed many times. This specimen belongs to a study of response to subunit inactivated influenza vaccine. Via MiXCR, TCRdb re-called the RT-PCR reads, giving one row per CDR3 protein. The sample has almost 250,000 distinct CDR3 sequences; about 12% are singletons. The CDR3 consists of 17 residues. J was trimmed by 0 bases and V by 5 bases; bases with no gene match: 7. CDR1 and CDR2 (germline): SGHTA, FQGNSA. The chain employs TRBV7-2 and TRBJ2-5, with 12 positions matching TRBD2. This receptor was taken from a man aged 50 or older who received an inactivated influenza vaccine. Here the sequenced sample was non-naive T cells sorted from PBMCs, taken 14 to 15 days before vaccination. The CDR3 region is CASSPPTSGGYQETQYF. The CDR3 DNA reads as TGTGCCAGCAGCCCCCCGACTAGCGGGGGATACCAAGAGACCCAGTACTTC.